The clone carrying this TCR beta chain was observed a few times. A read error may be the cause here, since a much bigger clone is one base away. One entry per CDR3 protein results from TCRdb running MiXCR on the 5' RACE reads. The data contain roughly 7,800 distinct CDR3 sequences, roughly 16% of them singletons. Germline V gene sequence: CDR1 SGHRS, CDR2 YFSETQ. CDR3 length: 14 residues. The rearrangement links TRBV5-1 to TRBJ1-3; no clear D. The receptor's source is a female donor with breast cancer. Input material: memory CD4+ T cells sorted from blood. Subset: memory CD4+ T cells, CD4+CD45RO+CD25-. The CDR3 coding sequence is TGCGCCAGCCGCCCCGAGAACTCTGGAAACACCACATATTTT. It is translated as CASRPENSGNTTYF.